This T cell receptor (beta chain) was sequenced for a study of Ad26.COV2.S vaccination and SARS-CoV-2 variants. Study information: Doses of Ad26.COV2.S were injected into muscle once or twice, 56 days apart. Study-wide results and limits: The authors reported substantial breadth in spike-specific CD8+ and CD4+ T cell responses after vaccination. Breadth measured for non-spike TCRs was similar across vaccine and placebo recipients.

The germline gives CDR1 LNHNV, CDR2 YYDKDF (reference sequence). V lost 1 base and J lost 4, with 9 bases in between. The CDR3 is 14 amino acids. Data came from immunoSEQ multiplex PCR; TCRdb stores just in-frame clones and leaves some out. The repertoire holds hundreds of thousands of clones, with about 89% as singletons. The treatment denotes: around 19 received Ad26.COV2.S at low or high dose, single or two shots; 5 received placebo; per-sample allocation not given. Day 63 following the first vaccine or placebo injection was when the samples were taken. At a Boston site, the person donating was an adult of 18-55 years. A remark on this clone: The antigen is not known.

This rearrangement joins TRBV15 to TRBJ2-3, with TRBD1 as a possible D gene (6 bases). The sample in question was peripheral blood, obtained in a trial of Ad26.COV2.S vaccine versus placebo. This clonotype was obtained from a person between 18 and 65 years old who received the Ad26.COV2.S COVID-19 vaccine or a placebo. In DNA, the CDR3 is TGTGCCACCAGCAGAGCAGGGGTCGCAGATACGCAGTATTTT. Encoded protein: CATSRAGVADTQYF.